These 5 T cell receptor beta chains originate from one sample sequenced in a study of CD8+ T cells in alopecia areata. Indicated treatment: oral pan-JAK inhibitor, 5-10 mg twice daily. Extracted RNA was reverse transcribed into cDNA, the sequencing template. Assay used: immunoSEQ multiplex PCR; TCRdb lists only in-frame clones, some missing. Altogether some 190,000 clones are present, roughly 46% being singletons, with the ten largest covering around 10%. Material: CD8+ T cells sorted from blood, obtained around week 53, from a patient treated with tofacitinib. These receptors came from a human donor with alopecia areata.

The rearrangement links TRBV13 to TRBJ2-7, with D tentatively TRBD2 (5 bases). The length of the CDR3 is 12 residues. From germline, CDR1 is PRHDT and CDR2 FYEKMQ (reference sequence). Trimming pared 4 bases from V and 7 bases from J, leaving 11 bases between. CDR3 nucleotides: TGTGCCAGCAGCTCCGGACCGGGGGAGCAGTACTTC. Translation: CASSSGPGEQYF.

This clone has just a few counts. The CDR3 coding sequence is TGTGCCAGCAGCGTAAGCGGGTATGGCGGGGAGCTGTTTTTT. This translates into CASSVSGYGGELFF. The genes are TRBV9 and TRBJ2-2, with a tentative D call TRBD2 (6 bases). CDR3 size: 14 residues. From germline, CDR1 is SGDLS and CDR2 YYNGEE. The V gene lost 1 base and the J gene lost 7 bases, with 11 bases spanning the gap.

V and J are TRBV2 and TRBJ2-5; no clear D gene. V was cut by 2 bases and J by 1 base, with 8 bases left in between. This CDR3 spans 14 amino acids. Germline V gene data show CDR1 as SNHLY and CDR2 as FYNNEI. CDR3 sequence (DNA): TGTGCCAGCAGTGAATTCCTCAGCCAAGAGACCCAGTACTTC. Its translation is CASSEFLSQETQYF.

The V call is TRBV2, the J call TRBJ2-4; no clear D gene. The CDR3 consists of 18 residues. V lost 1 base and J 0 bases, leaving 16 bases between the germline ends. Germline V gives CDR1 SNHLY, CDR2 FYNNEI. CDR3 sequence reads: CASSEVVGTGPAKNIQYF. For the CDR3, the DNA is TGTGCCAGCAGTGAAGTAGTGGGAACCGGGCCAGCCAAAAACATTCAGTACTTC.

This clone has only a few counts. The chain links TRBV2 to TRBJ2-2; 7 nucleotides match TRBD1. Losses at the gene ends were 2 bases for V and 0 bases for J; bases not matched to a gene: 6. This CDR3 spans 17 amino acids. Germline V gives CDR1 SNHLY, CDR2 FYNNEI. As DNA, the CDR3 is TGTGCCAGCAGTGAAAGATCCGGGACAGCGAACACCGGGGAGCTGTTTTTT. This encodes CASSERSGTANTGELFF.